This TCR beta chain emerged from a study of PD-L1 blockade in urothelial cancer. V was shortened by 5 bases and J by 3 bases, with 17 bases between the two germline ends. This CDR3 is built from 15 residues. Per germline, CDR1 LNHDA and CDR2 SQIVND (reference sequence). Every PCR got spiked synthetic TCR analog templates. The assay was immunoSEQ multiplex PCR, and TCRdb's table has in-frame clones only and misses some. The sample holds 95,000 to 100,000 clones, more than 75% seen once. Time point specified: pretreatment peripheral blood. Patient disease was locally advanced or metastatic urothelial carcinoma. This clone was picked up a small number of times.

The J gene is TRBJ2-7, the V gene TRBV19; D might be TRBD1 (5 bases). This sequence originates from a man in his 60s with urothelial cancer. Sequences were derived from PBMCs, sampled around atezolizumab (anti-PD-L1) treatment. The CDR3 spells CASSPRQHLGYEQYF. The CDR3 DNA follows: TGTGCCAGTAGTCCCCGACAGCATCTGGGCTACGAGCAGTACTTC.